Each of the 14 T cell receptor beta chains below was sequenced from the same sample in a study of radiation and T cells in renal cell carcinoma. Time point indicated: blood 4 weeks post-SBRT, at nephrectomy. Noted treatment: 15 Gy SBRT to primary tumor, nephrectomy 4 weeks later. Only in-frame clones appear in the TCRdb table, and some are missing; sequencing was by immunoSEQ multiplex PCR. Of about 74,000 clones in the sample, 89% were seen once. The sequences come from blood, collected from a patient whose treatment included radiotherapy and nephrectomy. All receptors come from a woman in her sixties or seventies with renal cell carcinoma.

V gene TRBV9 combines with J gene TRBJ2-1; 10 nucleotides align to TRBD2. The germline V gene encodes CDR1 SGDLS and CDR2 YYNGEE. The ends lost 0 bases at V and 0 bases at J; junction bases unmatched: 3. The CDR3 sequence is 17 residues long. The CDR3 region is CASSVAASGGSYNEQFF. CDR3 DNA sequence: TGTGCCAGCAGCGTAGCGGCTAGCGGGGGCTCCTACAATGAGCAGTTCTTC.

The chain uses TRBV2 and TRBJ2-6; a weak D match, TRBD2 (5 bases). Germline V lookup: CDR1 SNHLY, CDR2 FYNNEI. The CDR3 totals 15 residues. The V and J ends lost 5 bases and 2 bases respectively, with 10 bases between them. The CDR3 spells CASSPAGAGANVLTF. In DNA form, the CDR3 reads TGTGCCAGCAGTCCCGCCGGGGCTGGGGCCAACGTCCTGACTTTC. The whole variable domain, filled in from reference TRBV2 and TRBJ2-6, reads EPEVTQTPSHQVTQMGQEVILRCVPISNHLYFYWYRQILGQKVEFLVSFYNNEISEKSEIFDDQFSVERPDGSNFTLKIRSTKLEDSAMYFCASSPAGAGANVLTFGAGSRLTVL.

The chain joins TRBV15 to TRBJ2-5, with TRBD1 as a possible D gene (5 bases). With 6 bases removed from V and 0 bases from J, the gap between germline ends came to 8 bases. Germline V lookup: CDR1 LNHNV, CDR2 YYDKDF (reference sequence). The CDR3 consists of 13 residues. CDR3 in amino acids: CATSPGYQETQYF. In DNA form, the CDR3 reads TGTGCCACCAGTCCAGGGTACCAAGAGACCCAGTACTTC. Full variable domain (missing parts from reference TRBV15 and TRBJ2-5): DAMVIQNPRYQVTQFGKPVTLSCSQTLNHNVMYWYQQKSSQAPKLLFHYYDKDFNNEADTPDNFQSRRPNTSFCFLDIRSPGLGDTAMYLCATSPGYQETQYFGPGTRLLVL.

This clone appeared once. The chain has TRBV27 and TRBJ1-1, with 7 bases that match TRBD1. Germline trimming cut 3 bases from V and 1 base from J; bases unmatched to any gene: 5. Per germline, CDR1 MNHEY and CDR2 SMNVEV (reference sequence). CDR3 size: 15 residues. In nucleotides, the CDR3 is TGTGCCAGCAGTTTGTATTGGACAGGGAACACTGAAGCTTTCTTT. It is translated as CASSLYWTGNTEAFF.

The chain uses TRBV19 and TRBJ1-1; D unresolved. CDR3 length: 13 amino acids. CDR1 and CDR2 (germline): LNHDA, SQIVND (reference sequence). Trimming left V 6 bases short and J 4 bases short, with 12 bases between. In nucleotides, the CDR3 is TGTGCCAGTAGCGACACGGCGGGCACTGAAGCTTTCTTT. Encoded protein: CASSDTAGTEAFF.

This clone was detected once. The V and J genes are TRBV5-1 and TRBJ2-7, with 11 bases fitting TRBD2. From germline, CDR1 is SGHRS and CDR2 YFSETQ. This CDR3 comprises 15 residues. The junction had 3 bases not matched to a gene; V was cut back by 1 base and J by 3 bases. The chain's CDR3 is CASSLTSGGGYEQYF. The CDR3, as DNA: TGCGCCAGCAGCTTGACTAGCGGGGGAGGCTACGAGCAGTACTTC. Filled out from reference TRBV5-1 and TRBJ2-7, the complete variable domain reads KAGVTQTPRYLIKTRGQQVTLSCSPISGHRSVSWYQQTPGQGLQFLFEYFSETQRNKGNFPGRFSGRQFSNSRSEMNVSTLELGDSALYLCASSLTSGGGYEQYFGPGTRLTVT.

CDR3 DNA sequence: TGTGCCTGGTCCCCGGGGTACCAAGAGACCCAGTACTTC. This encodes CAWSPGYQETQYF. J is TRBJ2-5 and V is TRBV30; the D gene is possibly TRBD2 (5 bases). CDR3 length: 13 residues. Trimming cost V 5 bases and J 0 bases, with 10 bases left between them. CDR1 is GTSNPN and CDR2 is SVGIG in the germline V gene (reference sequence).

Only one count was recorded for this clone. The CDR3 loop reads CAWSVYRGGRHGELFF. Here the CDR3 DNA reads TGTGCCTGGAGTGTATATCGGGGGGGCCGTCACGGGGAGCTGTTTTTT. The chain recombines TRBV30 with TRBJ2-2, with 8 positions matching TRBD2. The V segment lost 0 bases and the J segment 7 bases; nucleotides outside the gene matches: 10. CDR1 and CDR2 from the germline V gene are GTSNPN and SVGIG (reference sequence). The CDR3 length is 16 residues.

The chain links TRBV10-3 to TRBJ2-2; possibly TRBD1 for D (6 bases). CDR1 and CDR2 from the germline V gene are ENHRY and SYGVKD. The CDR3 runs 15 residues. The V gene lost 2 bases and the J gene lost 3 bases, with 10 bases spanning the gap. The CDR3 DNA follows: TGTGCCATCAGTGAGCAGCAGGGGTACACCGGGGAGCTGTTTTTT. Its protein product is CAISEQQGYTGELFF.

The V call is TRBV10-3, the J call TRBJ1-2; D uncertain. CDR3 size: 13 residues. V lost 6 bases and J 8 bases, leaving 16 bases between the germline ends. CDR1 is ENHRY and CDR2 is SYGVKD in the germline V gene. The CDR3 DNA is TGTGCCATCAGGCTCGGACTCTCGGGCGGCTACACCTTC. Translation: CAIRLGLSGGYTF.

The V call is TRBV7-2, the J call TRBJ1-2; D remains unclear. V was shortened by 0 bases and J by 3 bases, with 11 bases between the two germline ends. Germline V gives CDR1 SGHTA, CDR2 FQGNSA. The CDR3 length is 15 residues. Here the CDR3 DNA reads TGTGCCAGCAGCTTAGCGTTTAGAGTAGACTATGGCTACACCTTC. Translation: CASSLAFRVDYGYTF.

The V gene is TRBV30, the J gene TRBJ1-3; D may be TRBD1 (5 bases). The CDR3 has 14 residues. Deletions cut 3 bases from V and 0 bases from J, with 9 bases between. Looked up from germline, CDR1 is GTSNPN and CDR2 is SVGIG (reference sequence). The CDR3: CAWSLRGSGNTIYF. DNA for the CDR3: TGTGCCTGGAGCTTGAGGGGCTCTGGAAACACCATATATTTT.

The rearrangement joins TRBV19 to TRBJ1-4; 8 bases agree with TRBD1. In germline, CDR1 is LNHDA, CDR2 SQIVND (reference sequence). Trimming removed 6 bases from V and 2 bases from J; junction bases left unmatched: 2. The CDR3 loop spans 14 amino acids. CDR3 DNA sequence: TGTGCCAGTAGGAGACAGGGGACTAATGAAAAACTGTTTTTT. Its protein product is CASRRQGTNEKLFF.

The V call is TRBV7-2, the J call TRBJ2-7, with D possibly being TRBD2 (6 bases). This CDR3 comprises 16 residues. With 1 base removed from V and 2 bases from J, the gap between germline ends came to 15 bases. The V gene's germline CDR1 is SGHTA and CDR2 FQGNSA. The chain's CDR3 is CASSLGGSGAPYEQYF. For the CDR3, the DNA is TGTGCCAGCAGCTTAGGGGGTAGCGGCGCCCCCTACGAGCAGTACTTC.